This entry concerns a single T cell receptor (beta chain). TCRdb re-called the PCR reads with MiXCR, one entry per CDR3 protein. In the table there are roughly 20,000 distinct CDR3 sequences, approximately 40% of which are singletons. The entry originates in a study of tumor-infiltrating lymphocytes in oesophageal squamous cell carcinoma. CDR1 is SEHNR, CDR2 FQNEAQ, per germline (reference sequence). The CDR3 has 14 amino acids. Sequenced input: esophageal tumor tissue. The V gene is TRBV7-9, the J gene TRBJ2-3, with D perhaps matching TRBD2 (6 bases). The J call may be faulty, since TRBJ2-5 better matches the DNA end. The source is a male donor with esophageal squamous cell carcinoma. The CDR3 sequence: CASSYRDYQETQYF. The DNA of the CDR3 is TGTGCCAGCAGTTACCGGGACTACCAAGAGACCCAGTACTTC.